Listed here is a single T cell receptor (beta chain). A few counts support this clonotype. No cognate antigen has been identified for it. Base qualities are missing; no much larger clone stands one base away. The sample comes from a study of vaccination and CD4 T cells after COVID-19 (dated by TCRdb to the early 2020s). At the level of the whole study: Every convalescent patient had a positive nasal swab PCR test for SARS-CoV-2, with mild disease in eight to ten patients and severe disease in one. The convalescent cohort comprised six males and four females, including two Hispanic individuals, seven Caucasians, two Asians and one multiracial person. Two doses of either the Pfizer-BioNTech BNT162b2 vaccine (n=8) or the Moderna mRNA-1273 vaccine (n=2) were administered to participants. Post-COVID blood samples from convalescent patients were collected a median of approximately 100 days after diagnosis, with a range of 35 to 161 days. The time from the second vaccine dose to post-vaccine blood sampling had a median of roughly 77 days and ranged from about 14 to 250 days. Culture stimuli were overlapping spike peptide pools from SARS-CoV-2 and from the common cold coronaviruses HCoV-NL63, HCoV-OC43 and HCoV-229E. As controls, cultures received a CEFX viral epitope pool (the positive control), an HIV-1 Nef peptide pool (the negative control), or no peptide at all. The spike-specific CD4+ TCR repertoire was compared before and after mRNA vaccination in approximately ten COVID-19 convalescent patients and several infection-naive healthy vaccine recipients.

Including the terminal cysteine and phenylalanine, the CDR3 comprises 16 residues. Only the CDR3 region is kept as DNA, spanning 48 bases read in frame from base 1. CDR1 LNHDA and CDR2 SQIVND were looked up in the germline V gene (reference sequence). V sheds 3 bases and J sheds 1 base, leaving 15 bases between their ends. The treatment or condition label corresponds to: approximately 9-day PBMC culture with coronavirus spike peptide pools or control peptides (ViraFEST assay). To expand antigen-specific T cells with peptide pools and then pick out the expanded clonotypes through TCR sequencing, the study relied on the ViraFEST assay. Positive SARS-CoV-2 PCR tests in the convalescent patients dated from March to December 2020, before Alpha, Beta and Delta variants emerged in the United States. Each well held 2.2 million or so PBMCs cultured in IMDM containing roughly 5.4% human AB serum and approximately 9.4 IU/ml IL-2, with about 9.1 ug/ml peptide pools added. Half of the culture medium was replaced with fresh IL-2-containing medium on days 3 and 7. After around 11 days of culture, CD4+ T cells were isolated by negative selection using the EasySep CD4+ T cell isolation kit. PBMCs were separated from whole blood using Ficoll-Paque Plus gradient centrifugation and then either used fresh or cryopreserved at -140C. In general, triplicate wells were set up for every culture condition.

Library preparation was by PCR. DNA from cultured CD4+ T cells underwent TCR sequencing with the Oncomine TCR Beta short-read assay at the Johns Hopkins FTIC core. Genomic DNA was extracted from the cultured CD4+ T cells with the QIAamp micro DNA kit. Oncomine TCR Beta libraries from cultured CD4+ T cells were pooled using unique dual indexes and sequenced on an Illumina iSeq 100. In the original analysis: Non-productive sequences were filtered out, and CDR3s that did not start with C, did not end with F or W, or were shorter than 7 amino acids were discarded. Antigen-specific clonotypes were identified with the MANAFEST web application by comparing peptide-stimulated wells with reference and other culture wells. For a clone to be called positive, the clone needed an FDR below 0.05, an odds ratio above 5, and a productive frequency above 0.1% in at least two of three replicate wells. A clonotype counted as cross-reactive if it showed significant expansion both in the SARS-CoV-2 spike wells and in at least one common cold coronavirus spike condition. Using R version 3.6.1, CDR3 homology was evaluated through Levenshtein distances (stringdist) along with unrooted phylogenetic trees (ape). TCRdb passed the public sequencing reads through fastp at Q25 and MiXCR, retaining productive beta sequences. Each CDR3 protein gets just one entry, which takes the most common genes and DNA from the rows behind it. These V and J calls derive from TCRdb rather than the authors' analysis. In all, the sample holds roughly 15,000 distinct CDR3 sequences, and around half of those were seen once. Jointly, the top ten make up 4% to 5.5% of the sample.

Points the paper makes about the study in general: Only a relatively small number of convalescent patients were included in the study, and early timepoints following natural infection were not analyzed. Nearly all vaccine-specific clones in convalescent patients (304 of 307) were mono-reactive for SARS-CoV-2 spike rather than cross-reactive with common cold coronaviruses. The median number of SARS-CoV-2-reactive clonotypes rose from around 20 after infection to a few dozen after vaccination, but the change was not significant. Among the post-vaccine SARS-CoV-2-reactive clones in convalescent patients, a median about 89% showed up only after vaccination, which suggests vaccine-specific priming.

This specimen was CD4+ T cells from blood, cultured in vitro, taken before SARS-CoV-2 vaccination. The sequence came from a human donor who had recovered from COVID-19. Here the chain combines TRBV19 and TRBJ1-2, and perhaps TRBD1 as D gene, on 6 matching bases. Here the CDR3 is given as CASSMGLGQNNYGYTF. The nucleotide sequence reads TGTGCCAGTAGTATGGGCCTCGGACAGAATAACTATGGCTACACCTTC.